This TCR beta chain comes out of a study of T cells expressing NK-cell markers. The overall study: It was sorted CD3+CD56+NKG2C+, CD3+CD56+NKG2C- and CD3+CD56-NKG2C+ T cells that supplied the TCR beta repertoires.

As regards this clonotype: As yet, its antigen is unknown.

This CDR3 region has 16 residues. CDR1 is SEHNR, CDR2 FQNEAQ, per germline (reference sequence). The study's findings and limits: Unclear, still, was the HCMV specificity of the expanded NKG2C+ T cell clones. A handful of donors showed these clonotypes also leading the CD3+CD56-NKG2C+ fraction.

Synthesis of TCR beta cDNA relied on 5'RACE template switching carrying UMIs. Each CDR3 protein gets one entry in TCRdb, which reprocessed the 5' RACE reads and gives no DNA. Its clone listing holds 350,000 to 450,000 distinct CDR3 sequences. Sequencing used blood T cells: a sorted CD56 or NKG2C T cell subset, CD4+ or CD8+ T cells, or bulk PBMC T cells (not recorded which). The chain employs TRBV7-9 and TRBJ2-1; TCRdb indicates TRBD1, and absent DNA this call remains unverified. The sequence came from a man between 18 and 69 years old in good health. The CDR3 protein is CASSFPRTGSYNEQFF.